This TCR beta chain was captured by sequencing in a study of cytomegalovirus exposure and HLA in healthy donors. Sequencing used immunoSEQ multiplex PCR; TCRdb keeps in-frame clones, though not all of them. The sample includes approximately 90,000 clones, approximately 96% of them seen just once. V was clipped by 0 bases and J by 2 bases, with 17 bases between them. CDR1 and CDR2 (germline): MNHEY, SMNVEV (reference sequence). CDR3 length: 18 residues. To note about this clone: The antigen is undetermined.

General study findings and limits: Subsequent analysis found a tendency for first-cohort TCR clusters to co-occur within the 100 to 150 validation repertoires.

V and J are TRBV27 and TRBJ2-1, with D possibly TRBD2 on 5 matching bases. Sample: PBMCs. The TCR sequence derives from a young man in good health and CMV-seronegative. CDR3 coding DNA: TGTGCCAGCAGTTTATCCCCGCTTATGCGGGCGACCTACAATGAGCAGTTCTTC. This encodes CASSLSPLMRATYNEQFF.